The 6 T cell receptor beta chains presented below share a single source sample, sequenced in a study of T cell responses to AZD1222 COVID-19 vaccine. Measured with immunoSEQ multiplex PCR; TCRdb has only the in-frame clones, and not every one. The sample yields around 110,000 clones, 85% to 95% seen once. Specimen: peripheral blood, collected on day 0 of AZD1222 vaccination. These receptors originate from an adult in good health.

The chain recombines TRBV5-1 with TRBJ2-7; D is unclear. The V gene lost 1 base and the J gene lost 0 bases, with 8 bases spanning the gap. There are 14 residues in the CDR3. Germline-derived CDR1 and CDR2 are SGHRS and YFSETQ. The CDR3 spells CASSLNPISYEQYF. CDR3 bases: TGCGCCAGCAGCTTGAATCCAATCTCCTACGAGCAGTACTTC.

The chain uses TRBV6-4 and TRBJ1-1; TRBD1 is a possible D gene (6 bases). Germline CDR1 is MRHNA and CDR2 is SNTAGT. Trimming shortened V by 5 bases and J by 0 bases, and 10 bases separated the two germline ends. The CDR3 is 14 residues long. CDR3 in DNA: TGTGCCAGCAGTCGTGGGGGCATGAACACTGAAGCTTTCTTT. It specifies CASSRGGMNTEAFF.

V is TRBV28 and J is TRBJ1-5, with 7 bases that match TRBD1. The ends lost 2 bases at V and 4 bases at J; junction bases unmatched: 5. Germline CDR1 is MDHEN and CDR2 is SYDVKM. CDR3 length: 15 amino acids. This CDR3 reads CASSLGTVGNQPQHF. Written as DNA, the CDR3 is TGTGCCAGCAGTTTAGGGACAGTTGGTAATCAGCCCCAGCATTTT.

The V and J genes are TRBV4-1 and TRBJ1-4; a weak D match, TRBD1 (6 bases). Trimming cost V 4 bases and J 0 bases, with 12 bases left between them. CDR1 and CDR2 (germline): MGHRA, YSYEKL. The CDR3 has 16 amino acids. The CDR3 sequence: CASSPLGQSTNEKLFF. The CDR3 DNA is TGCGCCAGCAGCCCGCTCGGACAGTCAACTAATGAAAAACTGTTTTTT.

V and J are TRBV6-5 and TRBJ2-1; 12 nucleotides align to TRBD2. Germline values: CDR1 MNHEY, CDR2 SVGAGI. The CDR3 runs 15 residues. V trimming: 4 bases; J trimming: 7 bases; junction bases outside the gene matches: 5. CDR3 amino acids: CASSSRLAGGNEQFF. CDR3 coding DNA: TGTGCCAGCAGTTCCCGGCTAGCGGGAGGGAATGAGCAGTTCTTC.

This chain links TRBV27 with TRBJ2-4, with a tentative D call TRBD2 (6 bases). Germline V gives CDR1 MNHEY, CDR2 SMNVEV (reference sequence). The ends were cut back, 4 bases at V and 14 bases at J, with 21 bases in the middle. The CDR3 extends over 14 amino acids. DNA of the CDR3: TGTGCCAGCAGTTCGCCTCGAATCGGGACTCTGGAGTACTTC. Translation: CASSSPRIGTLEYF.